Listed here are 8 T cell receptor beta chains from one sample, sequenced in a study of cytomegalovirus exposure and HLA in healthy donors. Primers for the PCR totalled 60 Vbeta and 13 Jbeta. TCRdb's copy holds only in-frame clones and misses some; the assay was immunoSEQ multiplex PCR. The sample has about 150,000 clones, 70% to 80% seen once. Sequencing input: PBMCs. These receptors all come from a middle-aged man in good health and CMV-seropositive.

CDR3 protein: CASSLVGGGTEAFF. Written as DNA, the CDR3 is TGTGCCAGCAGCTTAGTCGGGGGTGGCACTGAAGCTTTCTTT. The rearrangement joins TRBV11-2 to TRBJ1-1, with D maybe TRBD1 (5 bases). Germline values: CDR1 SGHAT, CDR2 FQNNGV. The CDR3 consists of 14 residues. V was pared by 1 base and J by 4 bases, with 10 bases between.

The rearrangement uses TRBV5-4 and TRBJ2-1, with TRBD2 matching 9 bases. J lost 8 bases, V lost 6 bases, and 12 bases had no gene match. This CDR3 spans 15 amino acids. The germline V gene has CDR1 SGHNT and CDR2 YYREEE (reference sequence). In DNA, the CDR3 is TGTGCCAGCACCTCCGGGTTGCTAGCGGGGCATGAGCAGTTCTTC. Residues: CASTSGLLAGHEQFF.

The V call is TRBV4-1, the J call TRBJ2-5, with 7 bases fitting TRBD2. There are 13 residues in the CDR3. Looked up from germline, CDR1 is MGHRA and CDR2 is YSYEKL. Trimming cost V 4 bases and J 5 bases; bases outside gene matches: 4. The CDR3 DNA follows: TGCGCCAGCAGCCGGGGGGGTCGGGAGACCCAGTACTTC. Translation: CASSRGGRETQYF.

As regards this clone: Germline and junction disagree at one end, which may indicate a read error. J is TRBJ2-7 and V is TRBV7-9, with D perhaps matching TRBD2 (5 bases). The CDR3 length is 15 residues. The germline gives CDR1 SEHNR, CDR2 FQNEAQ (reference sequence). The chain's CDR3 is CSSSLGYEGVDEQYF. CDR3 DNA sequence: TGTTCCAGCAGCTTAGGTTACGAGGGTGTGGACGAGCAGTACTTC.

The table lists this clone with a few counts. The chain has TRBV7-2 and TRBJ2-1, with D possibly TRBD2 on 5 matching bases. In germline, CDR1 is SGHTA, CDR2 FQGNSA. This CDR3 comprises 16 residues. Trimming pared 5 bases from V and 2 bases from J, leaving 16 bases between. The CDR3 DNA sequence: TGTGCCAGCAGCCCTCATTCCGGGATGGCCTACAATGAGCAGTTCTTC. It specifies CASSPHSGMAYNEQFF.

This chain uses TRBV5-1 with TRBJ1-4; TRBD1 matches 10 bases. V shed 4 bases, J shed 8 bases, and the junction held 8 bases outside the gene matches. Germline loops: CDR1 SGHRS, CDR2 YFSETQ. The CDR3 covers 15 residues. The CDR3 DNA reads TGCGCCAGCAGCCTCCGACAGGGGGCGGGCGAAAAACTGTTTTTT. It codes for CASSLRQGAGEKLFF.

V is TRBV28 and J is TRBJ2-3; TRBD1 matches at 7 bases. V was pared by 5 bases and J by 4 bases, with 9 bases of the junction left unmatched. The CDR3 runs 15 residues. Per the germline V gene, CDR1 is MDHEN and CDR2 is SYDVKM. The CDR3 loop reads CASSLQRGGPDTQYF. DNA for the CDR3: TGTGCCAGCAGTCTCCAAAGAGGGGGCCCAGATACGCAGTATTTT.

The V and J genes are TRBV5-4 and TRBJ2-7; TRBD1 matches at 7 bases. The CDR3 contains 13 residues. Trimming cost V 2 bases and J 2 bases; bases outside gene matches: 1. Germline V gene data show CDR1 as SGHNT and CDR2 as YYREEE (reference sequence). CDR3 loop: CASSFGTAYEQYF. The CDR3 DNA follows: TGTGCCAGCAGCTTCGGGACAGCCTACGAGCAGTACTTC.